Presented here are 20 T cell receptor beta chains from one specimen sequenced in a study of siplizumab effects on memory and regulatory T cells. The method was immunoSEQ multiplex PCR; TCRdb's version includes in-frame clones alone and lacks a portion of them. Seen here are over 95,000 clones, roughly 93% observed once, and the top ten hold around 0.15%. The sequenced material came from non-Treg CD4+ T cells sorted from blood. These receptors originate from a human donor in good health.

The chain combines TRBV4-1 with TRBJ2-3; 13 bases map to TRBD2. The V and J ends lost 6 bases and 2 bases, in that order; junction bases with no gene match: 8. This CDR3 is 17 amino acids long. Germline CDR1 reads MGHRA; CDR2 reads YSYEKL. The CDR3: CASRRQGLAGTTDTQYF. In DNA form, the CDR3 reads TGCGCCAGCAGGCGCCAGGGACTAGCGGGGACCACAGATACGCAGTATTTT.

Only one count was recorded for this clone. The chain combines TRBV6-6 with TRBJ2-1; no reliable D call. Per the germline V gene, CDR1 is MNHNY and CDR2 is SVGAGI (reference sequence). Trimming removed 6 bases at V and 3 bases at J, with 6 bases between. This CDR3 contains 12 residues. CDR3 protein: CASSDSYNEQFF. CDR3 bases: TGTGCCAGCAGCGATAGCTACAATGAGCAGTTCTTC.

J is TRBJ1-1 and V is TRBV6-1, with a weak D call TRBD1 (6 bases). The CDR3 is 15 amino acids. Germline lookup yields CDR1 MNHNS and CDR2 SASEGT. V was shortened by 1 base and J by 10 bases, with 19 bases between the two germline ends. The chain's CDR3 is CASSEVSAGGAGAFF. The CDR3 DNA sequence: TGTGCCAGCAGTGAAGTATCGGCGGGGGGCGCGGGAGCTTTCTTT.

The V gene is TRBV6-6, the J gene TRBJ2-7, with 9 bases identical to TRBD1. CDR1 MNHNY and CDR2 SVGAGI come from the germline V gene (reference sequence). Trimming took 10 bases from V and 3 from J; bases not matched to a gene: 10. The CDR3 is 14 residues long. CDR3: CATGTGKFLYEQYF. CDR3 in DNA: TGTGCCACTGGGACAGGGAAGTTCCTCTACGAGCAGTACTTC.

The rearrangement joins TRBV4-2 to TRBJ2-3; 10 positions agree with TRBD2. Per the germline V gene, CDR1 is LGHNA and CDR2 is YNFKEQ. V was pared by 2 bases and J by 2 bases, with 13 bases of the junction left unmatched. This CDR3 region has 19 residues. CDR3 sequence reads: CASSQRSGGADFHTDTQYF. CDR3 DNA sequence: TGTGCCAGCAGCCAAAGGAGCGGGGGGGCCGATTTCCACACAGATACGCAGTATTTT.

The chain recombines TRBV4-1 with TRBJ1-2; no definite D call. The CDR3 length is 14 residues. The germline V gene has CDR1 MGHRA and CDR2 YSYEKL. Trimming removed 1 base from V and 1 base from J, with 7 bases in between. The chain's CDR3 is CASSQAAINYGYTF. In DNA, the CDR3 is TGCGCCAGCAGCCAAGCCGCGATTAACTATGGCTACACCTTC.

The chain is built from TRBV7-9 and TRBJ2-2; D tentatively reads TRBD1 or TRBD2 (5 bases each). CDR3 length: 15 residues. Trimming shortened V by 3 bases and J by 3 bases, and 11 bases separated the two germline ends. Germline-derived CDR1 and CDR2 are SEHNR and FQNEAQ (reference sequence). The CDR3 nucleotides read TGTGCCAGCAGCTTCTGGGACGGGTACACCGGGGAGCTGTTTTTT. Translating it yields CASSFWDGYTGELFF.

The V gene is TRBV11-2, the J gene TRBJ2-1, with D unclear. The germline V gene has CDR1 SGHAT and CDR2 FQNNGV. The germline V and J ends were trimmed by 2 bases and 7 bases, with 9 bases remaining between them. The CDR3 runs 13 residues. The chain's CDR3 is CASSLSQVNEQFF. The CDR3 DNA sequence: TGTGCCAGCAGCTTAAGCCAGGTGAATGAGCAGTTCTTC.

The rearrangement links TRBV7-2 to TRBJ2-5, with D perhaps matching TRBD1 or TRBD2 (6 bases each). Germline V gives CDR1 SGHTA, CDR2 FQGNSA. The V end lost 4 bases, the J end lost 5 bases, and 17 bases lay between the germline ends. The CDR3 extends over 15 amino acids. DNA of the CDR3: TGTGCCAGCAGCTCCCCCGGCCGGGGGCAGGAGACCCAGTACTTC. This translates into CASSSPGRGQETQYF.

The rearrangement joins TRBV5-4 to TRBJ2-5; D is possibly TRBD1 (6 bases). Germline CDR1 and CDR2: SGHNT and YYREEE (reference sequence). Between the trimmed V and J ends, which lost 0 bases and 1 base, there was a span of 10 bases. CDR3 length equals 15 residues. This chain's CDR3 is CASSLGGQSQETQYF. In DNA form, the CDR3 reads TGTGCCAGCAGCTTGGGCGGACAGTCCCAAGAGACCCAGTACTTC.

The CDR3 DNA is TGCGCCAGCAGCTTAGGACTTCTGCCGGGACAGGGAGAAAAACTGTTTTTT. It translates to CASSLGLLPGQGEKLFF. The rearrangement links TRBV4-1 to TRBJ1-4; TRBD1 agrees at 9 bases. The V segment lost 5 bases and the J segment 8 bases; nucleotides outside the gene matches: 15. Germline CDR1 reads MGHRA; CDR2 reads YSYEKL. The CDR3 sequence is 17 residues long.

The chain uses TRBV2 and TRBJ1-4, with 10 positions matching TRBD1. This CDR3 is 14 amino acids long. The germline CDR1 and CDR2 sequences are SNHLY and FYNNEI. V was clipped by 2 bases and J by 13 bases; unmatched bases: 7. The CDR3 sequence: CASSEQGTGVLLFF. The CDR3 nucleotides read TGTGCCAGCAGTGAACAAGGGACAGGGGTTTTACTGTTTTTT.

The chain has TRBV7-3 and TRBJ1-3; a weak D match, TRBD1 (5 bases). Trimming took off 1 base at V and 2 bases at J, with 15 bases between the two ends. CDR1 SGHTA and CDR2 FQGTGA come from the germline V gene. This CDR3 contains 17 residues. The CDR3 sequence is CASSLMRQSRAGNTIYF. As DNA, the CDR3 is TGTGCCAGCAGCTTAATGAGACAGAGCAGGGCTGGAAACACCATATATTTT.

The V call is TRBV11-3, the J call TRBJ2-5; TRBD1 or TRBD2 may be the D gene (5 bases each). CDR3 length: 13 residues. The V end lost 3 bases, the J end lost 5 bases, and 10 bases lay between the germline ends. Germline V gene data show CDR1 as SGHNT and CDR2 as YENEEA. The DNA of the CDR3 is TGTGCCAGCAGCTTGGGGACGGCGGAGACCCAGTACTTC. It translates to CASSLGTAETQYF.

This chain uses TRBV27 with TRBJ2-1; the match to TRBD1 covers 7 bases. This CDR3 spans 14 amino acids. The V segment lost 5 bases and the J segment 4 bases; nucleotides outside the gene matches: 5. Germline CDR1 is MNHEY and CDR2 is SMNVEV (reference sequence). Here the CDR3 reads CASSQGGQYNEQFF. The CDR3 DNA is TGTGCCAGCAGTCAAGGGGGACAGTACAATGAGCAGTTCTTC.

The CDR3 region is CANCEKTGYSYEQYF. The CDR3 coding sequence is TGCGCCAACTGCGAAAAGACAGGGTACTCCTACGAGCAGTACTTC. This rearrangement joins TRBV4-3 to TRBJ2-7, with 7 bases lining up with TRBD1. Germline loops: CDR1 LGHNA, CDR2 YSLEER. Germline trimming cut 10 bases from V and 0 bases from J; bases unmatched to any gene: 12. This CDR3 is built from 15 residues.

The rearrangement joins TRBV28 to TRBJ2-7; D unclear. In germline, CDR1 is MDHEN, CDR2 SYDVKM. V was pared by 5 bases and J by 4 bases, with 6 bases between. CDR3 size: 11 residues. CDR3 DNA sequence: TGTGCCAGCAGTATTAGATACGAGCAGTACTTC. It is translated as CASSIRYEQYF.

The chain combines TRBV7-2 with TRBJ2-3, with 12 bases identical to TRBD2. From germline, CDR1 is SGHTA and CDR2 FQGNSA. Germline trimming cut 5 bases from V and 3 bases from J; bases unmatched to any gene: 9. CDR3 length: 17 residues. CDR3 sequence: CASSGPSGGAWTDTQYF. The CDR3 DNA reads TGTGCCAGCAGCGGCCCTAGCGGGGGGGCCTGGACAGATACGCAGTATTTT.

V gene TRBV5-3 combines with J gene TRBJ1-1, with 7 bases that match TRBD1. TRBV5-3 is designated an ORF whose function remains uncertain. The CDR3 consists of 14 residues. V lost 4 bases, J lost 5 bases, and 8 bases stayed unmatched. The DNA for the CDR3 is TGTGCCAGAAGCCCACGACAGGGTAAGACTGAAGCTTTCTTT. Translating gives CARSPRQGKTEAFF.

This clone was observed a few times. The chain joins TRBV10-3 to TRBJ1-2; 8 bases match TRBD1. V lost 7 bases to trimming and J lost 8 bases; unmatched junction nucleotides: 9. Germline CDR1 and CDR2: ENHRY and SYGVKD. This CDR3 region has 13 residues. This CDR3 reads CAITTDRGGGYTF. CDR3 nucleotide sequence: TGTGCCATCACCACCGACAGGGGAGGCGGCTACACCTTC.